Listed below are T cell receptor beta chains from one sample, sequenced in a study of T cell responses to AZD1222 COVID-19 vaccine. The protocol was immunoSEQ multiplex PCR, while the TCRdb copy is restricted to in-frame clones and leaves out a portion. The sample comprises 85,000 to 120,000 clones, roughly nine tenths of which are singletons, and about 5% rests with the top ten. This specimen was peripheral blood, taken on day 0 of AZD1222 vaccination. Receptors originate from an adult in good health. The CDR3 runs from the conserved cysteine through the conserved F or W. The D gene is left open where the match is weak. Only some rows state a clone size, as once, few, many or a class for expanded clones.

v_call	d_call	j_call	clone_size	cdr3_nt	cdr3_aa
TRBV15	NA	TRBJ1-5	once	TGTGCCACCAGCAGAGAACAGGGCAACAATCAGCCCCAGCATTTT	CATSREQGNNQPQHF
TRBV6-5	NA	TRBJ2-4	NA	TGTGCCAGCAAGGGCTGGCTTGGCATTCAGTACTTC	CASKGWLGIQYF
TRBV5-1	NA	TRBJ1-1	NA	TGCGCCAGCAGCCCGCCGGGCGCCGCTCGGGGCACTGAAGCTTTCTTT	CASSPPGAARGTEAFF
TRBV6-2/TRBV6-3	NA	TRBJ2-5	NA	TGTGCCAGCAGTGCCCAAGAGACCCAGTACTTC	CASSAQETQYF
TRBV4-1	NA	TRBJ1-3	NA	TGCGCCAGCAGCCAAGTGGAAGGGGCTGGAAACACCATATATTTT	CASSQVEGAGNTIYF
TRBV3-1/TRBV3-2	NA	TRBJ1-3	NA	TGTGCCAGCAGCCAAGGCCCTGGAAACACCATATATTTT	CASSQGPGNTIYF
TRBV2	NA	TRBJ1-3	NA	TGTGCCACCAAACTAAACACTGGAAACACCATATATTTT	CATKLNTGNTIYF
TRBV5-1	NA	TRBJ1-6	NA	TGCGCCAGCAGCTTGGTACGGGGGCAGATGAATTCACCCCTCCACTTT	CASSLVRGQMNSPLHF
TRBV12-3/TRBV12-4	NA	TRBJ1-4	NA	TGTGCCAGCAGTTTCACTCACGGGGAAAAACTGTTTTTT	CASSFTHGEKLFF
TRBV6-5	NA	TRBJ1-2	once	TGTGCCAGCAGCCACGAGGGCCGTGGCTACACCTTC	CASSHEGRGYTF
TRBV5-1	NA	TRBJ2-3	NA	TGCGCCAGCAGCACCGGGACCTACACAGATACGCAGTATTTT	CASSTGTYTDTQYF
TRBV27	NA	TRBJ2-7	NA	TGTGCCAGCAGTCCCGGAGGGGGGGGCTACGAGCAGTACTTC	CASSPGGGGYEQYF
TRBV9	NA	TRBJ1-3	NA	TGTGCCAGCGCCGAGGACCAGGCCTTCTCTGGAAACACCATATATTTT	CASAEDQAFSGNTIYF
TRBV24-1	TRBD1	TRBJ2-2	NA	TGTGCCACCAGTGCTAGACAGGGGCCCGGGGAGCTGTTTTTT	CATSARQGPGELFF
TRBV6-5	NA	TRBJ2-7	NA	TGTGCCAGCGGCCCGATAGCAACGCTTTCCTACGAGCAGTACTTC	CASGPIATLSYEQYF
TRBV7-2	TRBD1	TRBJ1-1	NA	TGTGCCAGCAGCTTAGAGGACAGGGGAGAAGCTTTCTTT	CASSLEDRGEAFF
TRBV7-2	NA	TRBJ2-7	NA	TGTGCCAGCAGCAGAAGCTACGAGCAGTACTTC	CASSRSYEQYF
TRBV5-1	NA	TRBJ1-2	once	TGCGCCAGCAGCTCAAGCGGTTACTCCTATGGCTACACCTTC	CASSSSGYSYGYTF
TRBV7-6	TRBD1	TRBJ2-2	NA	TGTGCCAGCAGCCCAGGACAGGTTACGAACACCGGGGAGCTGTTTTTT	CASSPGQVTNTGELFF
TRBV9	TRBD2	TRBJ2-5	NA	TGTGCCAGCAGCGTACGGGAGGGAGGTGCAGAGACCCAGTACTTC	CASSVREGGAETQYF
TRBV24-1	NA	TRBJ1-5	NA	TGTGCCACCCAGGGCTTTTATAGCAATCAGCCCCAGCATTTT	CATQGFYSNQPQHF
TRBV7-9	TRBD2	TRBJ2-1	NA	TGTGCCAGCAGCTTTACGGGACTAGCCGACAATGAGCAGTTCTTC	CASSFTGLADNEQFF
TRBV9	TRBD1	TRBJ2-2	NA	TGTGCCAGCAGCGTAGGAGGTCAGGGGGCCGGGGAGCTGTTTTTT	CASSVGGQGAGELFF
TRBV12-3/TRBV12-4	NA	TRBJ2-5	NA	TGTGCCAGCAGTTCTTACCAAGAGACCCAGTACTTC	CASSSYQETQYF
TRBV9	TRBD2	TRBJ2-1	NA	TGTGCCAGCAGCGTAAAGACTAGCGGACTTAATGAGCAGTTCTTC	CASSVKTSGLNEQFF
TRBV7-3	NA	TRBJ2-1	NA	TGTGCCAGCAGCCCTTGGGGCCTAGCCACCTACAATGAGCAGTTCTTC	CASSPWGLATYNEQFF
TRBV14	NA	TRBJ2-1	NA	TGTGCCAGCAGCCCTGGGACCGATACGCGAAATGAGCAGTTCTTC	CASSPGTDTRNEQFF
TRBV10-3	NA	TRBJ1-1	NA	TGTGCCATCAGTGGCAGGGGTAGAGCTTTCTTT	CAISGRGRAFF
TRBV7-2	TRBD2	TRBJ2-1	NA	TGTGCCAGCAGCTTTAGCGGGAGGGCCGTGGATGAGCAGTTCTTC	CASSFSGRAVDEQFF
TRBV27	TRBD2	TRBJ2-3	NA	TGTGCCAGCAGCCGAGGGACTAGCGGTAATACGCAGTATTTT	CASSRGTSGNTQYF
TRBV7-9	NA	TRBJ1-6	NA	TGTGCCAGCAGAGGGCCGGGACAAGTTACTTCCTACTTT	CASRGPGQVTSYF
TRBV20-1	NA	TRBJ2-3	NA	TGCAGTGCTAGTAAGGACGGGAGAGTCACAGATACGCAGTATTTT	CSASKDGRVTDTQYF
TRBV4-3	NA	TRBJ1-1	once	TGCGCCAGCAGCCAAGTCAGGTTGAACACTGAAGCTTTCTTT	CASSQVRLNTEAFF
TRBV5-1	TRBD2	TRBJ2-3	NA	TGCGCCAGCAGCTTGGAACTGCCGACTAGCGGCACAGATACGCAGTATTTT	CASSLELPTSGTDTQYF
TRBV9	TRBD2	TRBJ2-3	NA	TGTGCCAGCAGCGGAGTAGCGGGAGGGCCCTCGGATACGCAGTATTTT	CASSGVAGGPSDTQYF
TRBV27	NA	TRBJ2-1	once	TGTGCCAGCAGTTTAATCGCTAGCGAGTTAGGGGGTGAGCAGTTCTTC	CASSLIASELGGEQFF
TRBV18	TRBD1	TRBJ1-1	NA	TGTGCCAGCTCACCTTACCCGGGACAGGGGAACACTGAAGCTTTCTTT	CASSPYPGQGNTEAFF
TRBV30	NA	TRBJ1-3	NA	TGTGCCTGGACCCGCGGGGCGGACTCTGGAAACACCATATATTTT	CAWTRGADSGNTIYF
TRBV7-9	NA	TRBJ1-4	NA	TGTGCCAGCAGCCGCCGCACCCTCCCCTCGGGGGAGGATGAAAAACTGTTTTTT	CASSRRTLPSGEDEKLFF
TRBV2	TRBD2	TRBJ2-3	NA	TGTGCCAGCAGTGGGGCTAGCGGATCTGTGGGGGATACGCAGTATTTT	CASSGASGSVGDTQYF
TRBV5-1	TRBD2	TRBJ2-2	NA	TGCGCCAGCAGCTTGGAGGGCGGGAGGACCAACACCGGGGAGCTGTTTTTT	CASSLEGGRTNTGELFF
TRBV7-3	NA	TRBJ1-1	NA	TGTGCCAGCAGCTCTCGGGATGGGGGCATGACTGAAGCTTTCTTT	CASSSRDGGMTEAFF
TRBV10-3	TRBD2	TRBJ2-1	NA	TGTGCCATTACCCCCTCCCCGGGACTACTATACAATGAGCAGTTCTTC	CAITPSPGLLYNEQFF
TRBV2	NA	TRBJ2-6	NA	TGTGCCAGCCAGGGATTGGCTGGGGCCAACGTCCTGACTTTC	CASQGLAGANVLTF
TRBV5-8	NA	TRBJ1-2	few	TGTGCCAGCAGCTTGGGTAGGGAGGACTATGGCTACACCTTC	CASSLGREDYGYTF
TRBV2	TRBD1	TRBJ2-7	NA	TGTGCCAGCAGGATAACCGGGACAGCAGTTTACGAGCAGTACTTC	CASRITGTAVYEQYF
TRBV28	NA	TRBJ2-3	NA	TGTGCCAGCAAGGCGGAAGCCACAGATACGCAGTATTTT	CASKAEATDTQYF
TRBV6-1	TRBD1	TRBJ1-5	NA	TGTGCCAGCAGTGAGTCTCCGGGACAGGGGGTTGTACATTTT	CASSESPGQGVVHF
TRBV9	NA	TRBJ1-1	NA	TGTGCCAGCAGCGTAGGGGGAGCCTGGCGTCCGAGCACTGAAGCTTTCTTT	CASSVGGAWRPSTEAFF
TRBV20-1	NA	TRBJ1-2	NA	TGCAGTGCTAGTGACAGGACTAACTATGGCTACACCTTC	CSASDRTNYGYTF